Shown below are 30 T cell receptor beta chains from a single sample sequenced in a study of breast tumors, draining lymph nodes, adjacent tissues (dated by TCRdb to the mid-2010s). The library was prepared using multiplex PCR. The sequencer was an Illumina HiSeq 2000. Using fastp at Q25 and MiXCR, TCRdb reprocessed the public reads and kept productive beta chains. One record per CDR3 amino acid sequence lists the most common genes and DNA. The sample yields over 250,000 distinct CDR3 sequences; 30% were counted once. Roughly 1.1% of the sample is in the top ten clones. The lymph node samples were taken from the axillary draining lymph nodes of breast cancer patients. Material for sequencing was axillary lymph node tissue. The receptors shown here come from a female donor with breast cancer. Some clones in this sample may be carry-over from other donors' samples.

Of note for this clonotype: A junction end diverges from the germline sequence, so it may reflect a read error. The chain recombines TRBV19 with TRBJ1-6; D unresolved. There are 14 residues in the CDR3. Germline CDR1 LNHDA, CDR2 SQIVND (reference sequence). The CDR3 DNA follows: TGTGCCAATAGTTCAGCGGGAGTGTATTCACCCCTCCACTTT. It encodes CANSSAGVYSPLHF.

This clonotype was seen repeatedly, ten times or more. The chain carries TRBV4-1 and TRBJ2-7, with 12 bases that match TRBD2. Losses at the gene ends were 4 bases for V and 0 bases for J; bases not matched to a gene: 1. The CDR3 is 15 amino acids. The germline V gene has CDR1 MGHRA and CDR2 YSYEKL. CDR3 loop: CASSPGLAGSYEQYF. CDR3 sequence (DNA): TGCGCCAGCAGCCCGGGACTAGCGGGCTCCTACGAGCAGTACTTC.

The chain recombines TRBV24-1 with TRBJ1-6; a weak D match, TRBD1 (6 bases). Germline V gene data show CDR1 as KGHDR and CDR2 as SFDVKD. The CDR3 is 15 residues long. With 4 bases removed from V and 7 bases from J, the gap between germline ends came to 13 bases. CDR3 protein: CATSDTDSLNSPLHF. Here the CDR3 DNA reads TGTGCCACCAGTGACACGGACAGCCTAAATTCACCCCTCCACTTT.

The CDR3 DNA reads TGCGCCAGCAGCTTGTCTTATGGGGGCTCCTACGAGCAGTACTTC. It yields the protein CASSLSYGGSYEQYF. The chain is built from TRBV5-1 and TRBJ2-7, with D possibly being TRBD1 or TRBD2 (5 bases each). Germline loops: CDR1 SGHRS, CDR2 YFSETQ. The ends were cut back, 1 base at V and 0 bases at J, with 11 bases in the middle. CDR3 length: 15 amino acids. Full variable domain (outside the CDR3, taken from reference TRBV5-1 and TRBJ2-7): KAGVTQTPRYLIKTRGQQVTLSCSPISGHRSVSWYQQTPGQGLQFLFEYFSETQRNKGNFPGRFSGRQFSNSRSEMNVSTLELGDSALYLCASSLSYGGSYEQYFGPGTRLTVT.

This clonotype was detected many times. V gene TRBV4-3 combines with J gene TRBJ2-5; a possible D gene is TRBD1 (6 bases). In germline, CDR1 is LGHNA, CDR2 YSLEER. The length of the CDR3 is 14 residues. V lost 4 bases, J lost 4 bases, and 13 bases lay in between. The chain's CDR3 is CASSLQSQGETQYF. The CDR3 DNA reads TGCGCCAGCAGCCTGCAATCACAGGGAGAGACCCAGTACTTC.

This clonotype was recorded many times. The chain employs TRBV6-1 and TRBJ2-1; TRBD2 aligns across 8 bases. The germline V gene encodes CDR1 MNHNS and CDR2 SASEGT. The CDR3 runs 16 residues. V gave up 11 bases and J gave up 1 base; unmatched junction bases: 13. The CDR3: CASYAWRLASYNEQFF. In nucleotides, the CDR3 is TGTGCCTCGTACGCTTGGAGACTAGCGTCCTACAATGAGCAGTTCTTC.

The chain is built from TRBV10-1 and TRBJ2-5, with TRBD2 matching 11 bases. Germline CDR1 reads WNHNN; CDR2 reads SYGVQD (reference sequence). The V segment lost 2 bases and the J segment 2 bases; nucleotides outside the gene matches: 13. The CDR3 has 19 residues. CDR3 DNA sequence: TGCGCCAGCAGTGAGGAGGAACAACCTAGCGGGAGGCGACAAGAGACCCAGTACTTC. This sequence encodes CASSEEEQPSGRRQETQYF.

In this sample, this clonotype turned up many times. The chain links TRBV29-1 to TRBJ2-1; 8 bases are a match to TRBD2. The V segment lost 5 bases and the J segment 10 bases; nucleotides outside the gene matches: 10. Germline CDR1 and CDR2: SQVTM and ANQGSEA. The length of the CDR3 is 13 residues. This CDR3 is CSVTLAGNGEQFF. For the CDR3, the DNA is TGCAGCGTTACTCTAGCGGGTAACGGGGAGCAGTTCTTC.

This clonotype was observed many times. The genes are TRBV20-1 and TRBJ2-1; 12 nucleotides agree with TRBD2. V shed 5 bases and J 8 bases; nucleotides not matched to a gene: 7. CDR1 and CDR2 (germline): DFQATT, SNEGSKA (reference sequence). This CDR3 comprises 14 residues. The CDR3 DNA reads as TGCAGTGCTCGGACTAGCGGGGTCCCCGATGAGCAGTTCTTC. It is translated as CSARTSGVPDEQFF.

This clonotype was recorded only once. The junction and the germline gene differ at one end; a read error may be behind it. This chain links TRBV15 with TRBJ2-6, with 8 bases matching TRBD1. The CDR3 is made up of 22 amino acids. The germline CDR1 and CDR2 sequences are LNHNV and YYDKDF (reference sequence). This CDR3 reads CATSGDRGKSETQYSGANVLTF. The CDR3, as DNA: TGTGCCACCAGCGGAGACAGGGGAAAGAGTGAGACCCAGTACTCTGGGGCCAACGTCCTGACTTTC. The full variable domain, rest sourced from reference TRBV15 and TRBJ2-6, is DAMVIQNPRYQVTQFGKPVTLSCSQTLNHNVMYWYQQKSSQAPKLLFHYYDKDFNNEADTPDNFQSRRPNTSFCFLDIRSPGLGDTAMYLCATSGDRGKSETQYSGANVLTFGAGSRLTVL.

Concerning this clonotype itself: This may arise from a read error, as a much more abundant clone is one base away. The conserved final phenylalanine or tryptophan is absent from the CDR3, which likely points to a read error. The V and J genes are TRBV4-1 and TRBJ1-2, with TRBD1 as a possible D gene (6 bases). The ends were cut back, 3 bases at V and 3 bases at J, with 14 bases in the middle. This CDR3 has 15 amino acids. Germline V gene lookup returns CDR1 MGHRA and CDR2 YSYEKL. The CDR3 nucleotides are TGCGCCAGCAGCCAGGGCGAGGGACAACACTATGGCTACACCCTC. This translates into CASSQGEGQHYGYTL.

Many counts were recorded for this clonotype. This rearrangement joins TRBV6-2 or TRBV6-3 to TRBJ2-7; D gene ambiguous. Trimming removed 4 bases from V and 9 bases from J, with 22 bases in between. Germline V gene sequence: CDR1 MNHEY, CDR2 SVGEGT. The CDR3 has 15 amino acids. Here the CDR3 DNA reads TGTGCCAGCAGTTCCGCGGTCCGGACCCTTCGGTGGCAGTACTTC. Amino acids: CASSSAVRTLRWQYF.

In this sample, this clonotype turned up many times. This chain connects TRBV24-1 to TRBJ2-2; D may match TRBD1 or TRBD2 (5 bases each). This CDR3 region has 14 residues. Germline CDR1 KGHDR, CDR2 SFDVKD. The V end lost 9 bases, the J end lost 0 bases, and 10 bases lay between the germline ends. The CDR3 nucleotides read TGTGCCACCGCCGGGACGGCGAACACCGGGGAGCTGTTTTTT. It translates to CATAGTANTGELFF.

Of note for this clonotype: An end of the junction differs from the germline gene, which may be a read error. The V gene is TRBV5-4, the J gene TRBJ2-1; TRBD1 matches 10 bases. This CDR3 has 15 amino acids. Germline V gene sequence: CDR1 SGHNT, CDR2 YYREEE (reference sequence). CDR3 region: CAGSPDRGRVNEQFF. The CDR3 DNA reads TGTGCCGGCAGCCCCGACAGGGGGCGCGTCAATGAGCAGTTCTTC.

In the case of this clonotype: A much larger clone is a single base away; this may be a read error. The rearrangement joins TRBV28 to TRBJ1-3; no definite D call. Germline CDR1 is MDHEN and CDR2 is SYDVKM. The CDR3 covers 12 residues. CDR3: CAGSLKRHTIYF. CDR3 nucleotides: TGTGCCGGCAGTTTAAAGCGACACACCATATATTTT.

This sequence joins TRBV19 and TRBJ2-1; 9 positions match TRBD1. Germline lookup yields CDR1 LNHDA and CDR2 SQIVND (reference sequence). This CDR3 is built from 23 residues. J was trimmed by 0 bases and V by 5 bases; bases with no gene match: 26. The CDR3: CASSLTETGGGKGELSSYNEQFF. CDR3 DNA: TGTGCCAGTAGTTTAACCGAGACAGGGGGGGGTAAGGGCGAGCTGAGCTCCTACAATGAGCAGTTCTTC.

This clonotype was found many times. The V gene is TRBV24-1, the J gene TRBJ2-7; tentatively, D is TRBD1 (7 bases). V was shortened by 4 bases and J by 5 bases, with 20 bases between the two germline ends. There are 16 residues in the CDR3. CDR1 and CDR2 from the germline V gene are KGHDR and SFDVKD. DNA for the CDR3: TGTGCCACCAGTGACCCCGGAAGGGCAGGGGGGAACGAGCAGTACTTC. Its translation is CATSDPGRAGGNEQYF.

This clonotype was recorded at least ten times. In nucleotides, the CDR3 is TGTGCCACACGGAATCGGTCCACGCAGTATTTT. Translation: CATRNRSTQYF. This chain uses TRBV15 with TRBJ2-3; D not certain. Trimming removed 9 bases at V and 9 bases at J, with 13 bases between. The CDR3 runs 11 residues. Germline V gives CDR1 LNHNV, CDR2 YYDKDF (reference sequence).

This clonotype was counted a few times. The chain recombines TRBV30 with TRBJ2-7; unclear D gene. V lost 4 bases to trimming and J lost 6 bases, with 13 bases between them. The CDR3 length is 12 residues. The germline V gene has CDR1 GTSNPN and CDR2 SVGIG (reference sequence). CDR3 residues: CAWTGNWGEQYF. As DNA, the CDR3 is TGTGCCTGGACTGGGAATTGGGGCGAGCAGTACTTC.

This clonotype occurred many times. The chain combines TRBV7-6 with TRBJ2-3; no firm D call. Germline lookup yields CDR1 SGHVS and CDR2 FNYEAQ. V gave up 1 base and J gave up 0 bases, with 11 bases separating them. This CDR3 comprises 16 residues. This chain's CDR3 is CASSLDFGASTDTQYF. In nucleotides, the CDR3 is TGTGCCAGCAGCTTAGATTTCGGAGCTAGCACAGATACGCAGTATTTT.

This clonotype was found many times. The chain joins TRBV20-1 to TRBJ2-2, with 7 nucleotides matching TRBD1. The CDR3 is 17 amino acids. Germline CDR1 DFQATT, CDR2 SNEGSKA (reference sequence). V gave up 0 bases and J gave up 8 bases; unmatched junction bases: 15. CDR3 amino acids: CSARDLGQLPSSGELFF. In nucleotides, the CDR3 is TGCAGTGCTAGAGATTTGGGACAGCTACCAAGTTCGGGGGAGCTGTTTTTT.

This clonotype was seen more than once but under ten times. The V and J genes are TRBV30 and TRBJ1-2; D is uncertain. Germline-derived CDR1 and CDR2 are GTSNPN and SVGIG (reference sequence). With 3 bases removed from V and 7 bases from J, the gap between germline ends came to 15 bases. There are 13 residues in the CDR3. The CDR3 reads CAWRGRRGGGYTF. CDR3 coding DNA: TGTGCCTGGAGAGGGAGGCGAGGAGGTGGCTACACCTTC. The full variable domain, its missing parts supplied by reference TRBV30 and TRBJ1-2, is SQTIHQWPATLVQPVGSPLSLECTVEGTSNPNLYWYRQAAGRGLQLLFYSVGIGQISSEVPQNLSASRPQDRQFILSSKKLLLSDSGFYLCAWRGRRGGGYTFGSGTRLTVV.

This clonotype was counted many times. This rearrangement joins TRBV19 to TRBJ2-1; 7 bases line up with TRBD1. V lost 5 bases, J lost 11 bases, and 15 bases stayed unmatched. Germline assignment: CDR1 LNHDA and CDR2 SQIVND (reference sequence). There are 15 residues in the CDR3. This CDR3 is CASSPPGTAAPQQFF. CDR3 nucleotides: TGTGCCAGTAGTCCTCCCGGGACAGCGGCCCCTCAGCAGTTCTTC.

This clonotype was observed at least ten times. V is TRBV20-1 and J is TRBJ2-3, with 12 bases fitting TRBD2. Germline V gene lookup returns CDR1 DFQATT and CDR2 SNEGSKA (reference sequence). The CDR3 runs 16 residues. The junction had 5 bases not matched to a gene; V was cut back by 4 bases and J by 0 bases. The CDR3 region has the DNA TGCAGTGCTACTAGCGGGAGGGACCTTAGCACAGATACGCAGTATTTT. Translation: CSATSGRDLSTDTQYF.

This clonotype appeared many times. The V gene is TRBV6-2 or TRBV6-3, the J gene TRBJ1-2; no clear D. The CDR3 length is 13 residues. V lost 2 bases and J 8 bases, leaving 12 bases between the germline ends. Germline values: CDR1 MNHEY, CDR2 SVGEGT. The CDR3 nucleotides are TGTGCCAGCAGTTACCGAAACAGCAACGGCTACACCTTC. Translated, it gives CASSYRNSNGYTF.

The genes are TRBV12-3 or TRBV12-4 and TRBJ1-5; possible D gene TRBD1, 6 bases. V shed 3 bases and J shed 2 bases, with 14 bases lying between them. The CDR3 is 16 residues long. The CDR3 nucleotides read TGTGCCAGCAGTTTCGTTGGGGGGCGCGGCAATCAGCCCCAGCATTTT. It yields the protein CASSFVGGRGNQPQHF.

The rearrangement joins TRBV10-3 to TRBJ2-5, with TRBD2 matching over 8 bases. J lost 4 bases, V lost 5 bases, and 15 bases had no gene match. Germline CDR1 and CDR2: ENHRY and SYGVKD. The CDR3 covers 17 residues. CDR3 region: CAISYWVRAGVGETQYF. DNA of the CDR3: TGTGCCATCAGTTACTGGGTTCGAGCGGGAGTGGGAGAGACCCAGTACTTC.

The chain combines TRBV20-1 with TRBJ2-1; 14 bases line up with TRBD2. The CDR3 extends over 14 amino acids. Germline V lookup: CDR1 DFQATT, CDR2 SNEGSKA (reference sequence). The CDR3 DNA sequence: TGCAGCCCGGGACTAGCGGGAGATGTTGATGAGCAGTTCTTC. This translates into CSPGLAGDVDEQFF.

In this sample, this clonotype turned up many times. The genes are TRBV10-3 and TRBJ1-6; D ambiguous. The CDR3 is made up of 14 amino acids. The V gene's germline CDR1 is ENHRY and CDR2 SYGVKD. V was shortened by 2 bases and J by 0 bases, with 2 bases between the two germline ends. Here the CDR3 reads CAISEDSYNSPLHF. The CDR3 bases are TGTGCCATCAGTGAGGACTCCTATAATTCACCCCTCCACTTT.

In the case of this clonotype: At one end the junction does not follow the germline gene, possibly because of a read error. The CDR3 DNA is TGTGCCACCAGTCCCGGACTAGCGGTGAACAATGAGCGGTTCTTC. It translates to CATSPGLAVNNERFF. The chain is built from TRBV24-1 and TRBJ2-1; 10 bases fit TRBD2. Per germline, CDR1 KGHDR and CDR2 SFDVKD. CDR3 size: 15 residues.